A selection of T cell receptor beta chains follows, all from one sample in a study of blood T cell repertoires in COVID-19. Repertoires were generated with immunoSEQ multiplex PCR, while TCRdb's copy carries only in-frame clones and drops some. The sample shows around 80,000 clones, almost 85% of them seen only once. Sequenced sample: peripheral blood. The receptor source for this set is a man older than 75 with acute or convalescent COVID-19. The CDR3 runs from the conserved cysteine through the conserved F or W. The order of the fields is clone size, V gene, D gene, J gene, CDR3 DNA, CDR3 protein. A D gene is named only where the DNA matches it firmly. Expanded clones get a size class; other rows say once, few or many, or leave the size out.

few,TRBV2,TRBD2,TRBJ2-1,TGTGCCAGCAGGGGGCTAGCGGGGGGCCGAGGTGAGCAGTTCTTC,CASRGLAGGRGEQFF
-,TRBV10-3,TRBD1,TRBJ1-1,TGTGCCATCAGTGATTGGGAGGCAGGGGGGTCGGCTGAAGCTTTCTTT,CAISDWEAGGSAEAFF
-,TRBV9,TRBD2,TRBJ2-3,TGTGCCAGCAGCGGACTACTAGCGGGTCTCGGCACAGATACGCAGTATTTT,CASSGLLAGLGTDTQYF
-,TRBV18,TRBD2,TRBJ2-1,TGTGCCAGCTCCCCATCTCGGGGGGGACACAATGAGCAGTTCTTC,CASSPSRGGHNEQFF
-,TRBV5-4,-,TRBJ2-2,TGTGCCAGCAGCACCCCTCCCCGAGGTGACACCGGGGAGCTGTTTTTT,CASSTPPRGDTGELFF
-,TRBV5-4,TRBD1,TRBJ2-3,TGTGCCAGCAGCTTGGGGGGACAGGGCACAGATACGCAGTATTTT,CASSLGGQGTDTQYF
-,TRBV7-9,-,TRBJ1-4,TGTGCCAGCAGCTACGACGGGGCAACTAATGAAAAACTGTTTTTT,CASSYDGATNEKLFF
-,TRBV2,-,TRBJ2-5,TGTGCCAGCAGTGAAGCCCAGGCCCGGGGGGAGACCCAGTACTTC,CASSEAQARGETQYF
-,TRBV7-9,-,TRBJ1-2,TGTGCCAGCAGCTTAAGTTCGGGTGCAGCTGGCTACACCTTC,CASSLSSGAAGYTF
-,TRBV6-5,TRBD2,TRBJ2-5,TGTGCCAGCAGTTACTCGAGACTAGCTGGAGAGACCCAGTACTTC,CASSYSRLAGETQYF
-,TRBV29-1,-,TRBJ1-1,TGCAGCGCGATAGGACAGAACACTGAAGCTTTCTTT,CSAIGQNTEAFF
-,TRBV18,-,TRBJ2-1,TGTGCCAGCTCACCACGACCGCGGGGGCTAAGCTCCTACAATGAGCAGTTCTTC,CASSPRPRGLSSYNEQFF
-,TRBV6-5,TRBD2,TRBJ2-1,TGTGCCAGCAGGAACTTAGCGGGGGGGACCAATGAGCAGTTCTTC,CASRNLAGGTNEQFF
once,TRBV5-1,-,TRBJ1-2,TGCGCCAGCAGCTCGAATGGAGATGGCTACACCTTC,CASSSNGDGYTF
once,TRBV10-3,TRBD2,TRBJ2-3,TGTGCCATCAGTGACAGGTGGACTAGCGGGGGGGCAGTAAGTAGCACAGATACGCAGTATTTT,CAISDRWTSGGAVSSTDTQYF
few,TRBV7-6,TRBD1,TRBJ1-4,TGTGCCAGCAGCTTAGTGGGACAGGGAGTTGCAACTAATGAAAAACTGTTTTTT,CASSLVGQGVATNEKLFF
-,TRBV19,TRBD1,TRBJ1-2,TGTGCCAGTAGTATAAGTCCAGGGGGCTATGGCTACACCTTC,CASSISPGGYGYTF
-,TRBV7-3,TRBD2,TRBJ2-2,TGTGCCAGCAGTCCAAGCGGGGGCTTAACCGGGGAGCTGTTTTTT,CASSPSGGLTGELFF
-,TRBV7-3,TRBD1,TRBJ2-1,TGTGCCAGCAGCTTAAGAGGGGGACAGCTGCACAATGAGCAGTTCTTC,CASSLRGGQLHNEQFF
-,TRBV18,-,TRBJ2-3,TGTGCCAGCTCACCACGGAGGGGAGATACGCAGTATTTT,CASSPRRGDTQYF
-,TRBV10-1,-,TRBJ2-3,TGCGCCAGCAGTGAGTCGGGCAGGGGAGCAGATACGCAGTATTTT,CASSESGRGADTQYF
-,TRBV11-2,-,TRBJ1-3,TGTGCCAGCAGCCTCGGGACTGTTGGAAACACCATATATTTT,CASSLGTVGNTIYF
-,TRBV7-3,TRBD1,TRBJ2-5,TGTGCCAGCAGCCCTCAGGGGGCCTGGGAGACCCAGTACTTC,CASSPQGAWETQYF
-,TRBV5-1,-,TRBJ1-3,TGCGCCAGCAGCTTGTTCGAGGCCCGGCTCTCTGGAAACACCATATATTTT,CASSLFEARLSGNTIYF
-,TRBV18,-,TRBJ1-5,TGTGCCAGCTCCGGGGGCAATCAGCCCCAGCATTTT,CASSGGNQPQHF
-,TRBV7-2,-,TRBJ2-6,TGTGCCAGCAGCTTACAGCGAACGGGGGCCAACGTCCTGACTTTC,CASSLQRTGANVLTF
-,TRBV12-3/TRBV12-4,-,TRBJ1-6,TGTGCCAGCAGTTTCATAGATTCACCCCTCCACTTT,CASSFIDSPLHF
-,TRBV7-3,TRBD2,TRBJ2-1,TGTGCCAGCAGCTCCCGGACTAGCGGAAACAATGAGCAGTTCTTC,CASSSRTSGNNEQFF
-,TRBV29-1,TRBD1,TRBJ1-1,TGCAGCGTTCGCGAGGGGACAGGGAACACTGAAGCTTTCTTT,CSVREGTGNTEAFF
-,TRBV9,TRBD1,TRBJ1-1,TGTGCCAGCAGCCCCCAGATACAGGGGGCTGAAGCTTTCTTT,CASSPQIQGAEAFF
once,TRBV5-1,TRBD1,TRBJ2-5,TGCGCCAGCAGCCCCGGACAGGGGACTCAAGAGACCCAGTACTTC,CASSPGQGTQETQYF
once,TRBV30,-,TRBJ1-1,TGTGCCTGGAGTTCCGGGTTTGAAGCTTTCTTT,CAWSSGFEAFF
-,TRBV9,TRBD1,TRBJ1-5,TGTGCCAGCAGCGTAGGTATAGGGGGCGGCAATCAGCCCCAGCATTTT,CASSVGIGGGNQPQHF
-,TRBV6-2/TRBV6-3,-,TRBJ1-2,TGTGCCAGCAGCGAACCCGGGGATCGAGGCTACACCTTC,CASSEPGDRGYTF
-,TRBV19,TRBD1,TRBJ1-1,TGTGCCAGTAGTATTACAGGGGTCAACACTGAAGCTTTCTTT,CASSITGVNTEAFF
few,TRBV11-2,TRBD1,TRBJ1-1,TGTGCCAGCAGCCACTCAAACAGGGGATCTGAAGCTTTCTTT,CASSHSNRGSEAFF
-,TRBV19,-,TRBJ2-1,TGTGCCAGTAGCTCGACCGCCGGGGTGTACAATGAGCAGTTCTTC,CASSSTAGVYNEQFF
-,TRBV15,-,TRBJ1-3,TGTGCCACCAGCAGGGGCGGGGGACCCTCTGGAAACACCATATATTTT,CATSRGGGPSGNTIYF
-,TRBV23-1,-,TRBJ1-2,TGCGCCAGCAGTCTCCCGGCCAGGGCCTTTAACTATGGCTACACCTTC,CASSLPARAFNYGYTF
-,TRBV11-2,-,TRBJ2-6,TGTGCCAGCAGCTCCTACGTTCAGGGGCGTTACTCTGGGGCCAACGTCCTGACTTTC,CASSSYVQGRYSGANVLTF
-,TRBV25-1,-,TRBJ1-6,TGTGCCAGCAGTTTGAGCGGGAGGAGGAATTCACCCCTCCACTTT,CASSLSGRRNSPLHF